This T cell receptor (beta chain) was found in a study of cytomegalovirus exposure and HLA in healthy donors. Turning to the study itself: Around 200 million T cells yielded approximately 100 million unique TCR beta sequences, as an earlier analysis found. Study-level points and caveats: Information on immune exposure was restricted to one variable (CMV serostatus). A later examination showed that TCR association rates differed by HLA locus, with DRB1 most and HLA-C fewest.

PCR primers comprised 60 Vbeta and 13 Jbeta primers. Here immunoSEQ multiplex PCR was the method, and the copy in TCRdb shows in-frame clones only, minus some. The sample comprises 200,000 or so clones, around 81% of which are singletons, and around 2.1% rests with the top ten. Details on this clone: Its antigen is undetermined.

V lost 6 bases to trimming and J lost 8 bases; unmatched junction nucleotides: 4. The CDR3 contains 11 residues. The germline V gene encodes CDR1 SQVTM and CDR2 ANQGSEA. V gene TRBV29-1 combines with J gene TRBJ1-2; 9 bases are shared with TRBD1. The clonotype was recovered from a woman aged 18-35 years in good health and CMV-seropositive. Sequences were obtained from PBMCs. For the CDR3, the DNA is TGCAGCGTCGGACAGGGGAGGGGCTACACCTTC. Its translation: CSVGQGRGYTF. The full variable domain, completed using reference TRBV29-1 and TRBJ1-2, is SAVISQKPSRDICQRGTSLTIQCQVDSQVTMMFWYRQQPGQSLTLIATANQGSEATYESGFVIDKFPISRPNLTFSTLTVSNMSPEDSSIYLCSVGQGRGYTFGSGTRLTVV.